This is a list of T cell receptor beta chains from one sample in a study of CD8+ T cells in alopecia areata. Method: immunoSEQ multiplex PCR; TCRdb's copy keeps in-frame clones and lacks some. Of roughly 220,000 clones in the sample, around 65% were seen once. The starting material was CD4+ T cells sorted from blood, obtained at approximately week 44, from a patient treated with tofacitinib. The receptors shown here come from a human donor with alopecia areata. CDR3s include the opening cysteine and the closing phenylalanine or tryptophan. Each record gives: J gene, V gene, D gene, clone size, CDR3 protein, CDR3 DNA. The D gene is left open where the match is weak. Clone size, where shown, is once, few, many, or a class for clones that have expanded.

>TRBJ2-3|TRBV2|NA|few
CASTTPQGSDTQYF
TGTGCCAGCACAACCCCCCAGGGCTCAGATACGCAGTATTTT
>TRBJ1-5|TRBV23-1|NA|NA
CASSQSRSGVLTQPQHF
TGCGCCAGCAGTCAATCGAGGTCAGGGGTTTTGACTCAGCCCCAGCATTTT
>TRBJ2-7|TRBV30|NA|once
CAWQRGPYEQYF
TGTGCCTGGCAGCGTGGTCCGTACGAGCAGTACTTC
>TRBJ1-5|TRBV18|NA|NA
CASSPMGRGEQPQHF
TGTGCCAGCTCACCGATGGGGCGAGGTGAACAGCCCCAGCATTTT
>TRBJ2-5|TRBV5-1|NA|NA
CASSLNGADKETQYF
TGCGCCAGCAGCTTAAACGGAGCGGATAAAGAGACCCAGTACTTC
>TRBJ2-1|TRBV7-7|NA|NA
CASSLGQDSYNEQFF
TGTGCCAGCAGCTTAGGACAGGATTCCTACAATGAGCAGTTCTTC
>TRBJ2-7|TRBV18|TRBD1|NA
CASSSTGGDYEQYF
TGTGCCAGCTCATCCACAGGGGGTGACTACGAGCAGTACTTC
>TRBJ2-1|TRBV5-6|TRBD1|once
CASSSDRGSSYNEQFF
TGTGCCAGCAGCTCCGACAGGGGAAGCTCCTACAATGAGCAGTTCTTC
>TRBJ2-5|TRBV30|NA|NA
CAWSFQETQYF
TGTGCCTGGAGTTTCCAAGAGACCCAGTACTTC
>TRBJ1-2|TRBV30|NA|NA
CALGLTGDYGYTF
TGTGCCTTGGGACTTACCGGGGACTATGGCTACACCTTC
>TRBJ2-2|TRBV5-1|NA|NA
CASSVGYDGELFF
TGCGCCAGCAGCGTCGGGTACGACGGGGAGCTGTTTTTT
>TRBJ1-1|TRBV7-2|NA|NA
CASSRGTAPGTEAFF
TGTGCCAGCAGCCGAGGGACGGCCCCGGGCACTGAAGCTTTCTTT
>TRBJ2-7|TRBV12-5|TRBD1|NA
CASGLGTGTGAYEQYF
TGTGCTAGTGGTTTGGGAACCGGGACAGGGGCGTACGAGCAGTACTTC
>TRBJ2-2|TRBV10-2|NA|NA
CASSVASNTGELFF
TGCGCCAGCAGTGTAGCTTCGAACACCGGGGAGCTGTTTTTT
>TRBJ1-2|TRBV5-6|NA|NA
CASSFEFGGSFEGYTF
TGTGCCAGCAGCTTTGAATTTGGGGGTTCCTTCGAAGGCTACACCTTC
>TRBJ1-2|TRBV30|TRBD1|NA
CAWRDRGDRGYTF
TGTGCCTGGCGGGACAGGGGAGACCGCGGCTACACCTTC
>TRBJ2-1|TRBV15|NA|NA
CATSPLRGPYNEQFF
TGTGCCACCAGCCCCCTCCGTGGCCCCTACAATGAGCAGTTCTTC
>TRBJ2-3|TRBV11-3|TRBD2|NA
CASSLDTGLAGADTQYF
TGTGCCAGCAGCTTAGATACGGGACTAGCGGGCGCAGATACGCAGTATTTT
>TRBJ1-2|TRBV29-1|TRBD1|NA
CSVEPTGRYGYTF
TGCAGCGTTGAACCGACAGGGCGCTATGGCTACACCTTC
>TRBJ1-2|TRBV27|TRBD1|few
CASSPSRDRVGIYTF
TGTGCCAGCAGTCCGTCCCGGGACAGGGTAGGAATCTACACCTTC
>TRBJ2-7|TRBV11-1|NA|few
CASSSGYEQYF
TGTGCCAGCAGCTCGGGATACGAGCAGTACTTC
>TRBJ1-1|TRBV9|NA|NA
CASSAAGGDTEAFF
TGTGCCAGCAGCGCAGCGGGGGGGGATACTGAAGCTTTCTTT
>TRBJ1-4|TRBV5-1|NA|NA
CASSLDPDVGEKLFF
TGCGCCAGCAGCTTGGATCCGGATGTTGGTGAAAAACTGTTTTTT
>TRBJ1-1|TRBV5-1|TRBD1|NA
CASRGQGSTNTEAFF
TGCGCCAGCAGAGGACAGGGGAGTACGAACACTGAAGCTTTCTTT
>TRBJ2-2|TRBV11-2|NA|few
CASSLSHRGTGELFF
TGTGCCAGCAGCTTAAGTCACAGAGGCACCGGGGAGCTGTTTTTT
>TRBJ2-2|TRBV19|TRBD1|NA
CASRRGTGFTGELFF
TGTGCCAGTAGGCGGGGGACAGGGTTCACCGGGGAGCTGTTTTTT
>TRBJ1-2|TRBV30|TRBD1|NA
CAWGQGADYGYTF
TGTGCCTGGGGACAGGGGGCCGACTATGGCTACACCTTC
>TRBJ2-2|TRBV29-1|NA|NA
CSVSETWGTGELFF
TGCAGCGTATCCGAGACTTGGGGCACCGGGGAGCTGTTTTTT
>TRBJ2-7|TRBV11-3|TRBD1|NA
CASSFYDRTGGSEQYF
TGTGCCAGCAGTTTTTATGACAGGACAGGGGGCAGCGAGCAGTACTTC
>TRBJ2-3|TRBV6-6|NA|NA
CASTPLMASSTDTQYF
TGTGCCAGCACGCCCCTTATGGCATCTAGCACAGATACGCAGTATTTT
>TRBJ2-2|TRBV6-5|NA|NA
CASSRTGKNTGELFF
TGTGCCAGCAGTCGAACAGGGAAGAACACCGGGGAGCTGTTTTTT
>TRBJ2-3|TRBV7-3|NA|once
CASSATDKGTPDTQYF
TGTGCCAGCAGCGCAACGGACAAGGGCACACCAGATACGCAGTATTTT
>TRBJ1-1|TRBV19|TRBD1|few
CASSRALGQINTEAFF
TGTGCCAGTAGTAGAGCCCTGGGACAGATAAACACTGAAGCTTTCTTT
>TRBJ2-5|TRBV6-6|TRBD2|NA
CASRLAGIETQYF
TGTGCCAGCAGATTAGCGGGGATAGAGACCCAGTACTTC
>TRBJ1-2|TRBV6-6|NA|once
CASSPGRTNYGYTF
TGTGCCAGCAGCCCGGGACGGACTAACTATGGCTACACCTTC
>TRBJ1-1|TRBV6-5|NA|NA
CASSYSTGQNTEAFF
TGTGCCAGCAGTTACTCCACCGGCCAGAACACTGAAGCTTTCTTT
>TRBJ2-1|TRBV15|TRBD2|NA
CATSGGELAGPYNEQFF
TGTGCCACCAGCGGAGGAGAACTAGCGGGTCCCTACAATGAGCAGTTCTTC
>TRBJ1-4|TRBV23-1|NA|NA
CAIRGCNEKLFF
TGCGCCATCAGGGGATGTAATGAAAAACTGTTTTTT
>TRBJ1-5|TRBV2|TRBD1|few
CASSELGRGLSNQPQHF
TGTGCCAGCAGTGAATTGGGCAGGGGGCTAAGCAATCAGCCCCAGCATTTT
>TRBJ2-7|TRBV7-2|NA|once
CASSFQGYEQYF
TGTGCCAGCAGCTTTCAGGGCTACGAGCAGTACTTC
>TRBJ1-5|TRBV28|NA|NA
CASSSTGIDSQPQHF
TGTGCCAGCAGTTCTACAGGGATAGATAGTCAGCCCCAGCATTTT
>TRBJ2-1|TRBV2|TRBD1|NA
CASSEGQGSYNEQFF
TGTGCCAGCAGTGAAGGACAGGGGAGCTACAATGAGCAGTTCTTC
>TRBJ2-7|TRBV29-1|NA|few
CSGLGDSYEQYF
TGCAGCGGGCTGGGGGACTCCTACGAGCAGTACTTC
>TRBJ2-1|TRBV5-1|TRBD2|NA
CASSSSWTSGGAYNEQFF
TGCGCCAGCAGCTCATCCTGGACTAGCGGGGGGGCCTACAATGAGCAGTTCTTC
>TRBJ1-2|TRBV30|NA|NA
CAWSSQGLGYTF
TGTGCCTGGAGTAGCCAGGGGTTGGGCTACACCTTC
>TRBJ2-2|TRBV29-1|NA|few
CSVQTGSSNTGELFF
TGCAGCGTACAAACAGGGAGCTCGAACACCGGGGAGCTGTTTTTT
>TRBJ1-2|TRBV30|NA|NA
CAWSVSLTGSALGYTF
TGTGCCTGGAGTGTCTCCTTAACAGGGTCGGCCCTTGGCTACACCTTC
>TRBJ2-2|TRBV5-6|NA|many
CASSFSVFGAGELFF
NA
>TRBJ2-5|TRBV9|NA|NA
CASSVSADQETQYF
TGTGCCAGCAGCGTAAGCGCGGACCAAGAGACCCAGTACTTC
>TRBJ1-2|TRBV29-1|NA|few
CSVVREGGYTF
TGCAGCGTTGTCAGGGAGGGGGGCTACACCTTC
>TRBJ2-6|TRBV30|NA|NA
CAWSGVLSSGANVLTF
TGTGCCTGGAGTGGTGTCCTGTCCTCTGGGGCCAACGTCCTGACTTTC
>TRBJ1-1|TRBV11-1|NA|NA
CASSLRDEAFF
TGTGCCAGCAGCTTAAGGGATGAAGCTTTCTTT
>TRBJ1-2|TRBV29-1|NA|few
CSAVYDGYTF
TGCAGCGCAGTTTACGATGGCTACACCTTC
>TRBJ2-2|TRBV10-3|NA|NA
CASNKWDSLANTGELFF
TGTGCCTCCAACAAATGGGATTCCCTCGCTAACACCGGGGAGCTGTTTTTT
>TRBJ1-1|TRBV27|NA|NA
CASSRIGTNEAFF
TGTGCCAGCAGCCGCATTGGGACGAATGAAGCTTTCTTT
>TRBJ2-3|TRBV5-1|NA|few
CASSPDRSDTQYF
TGCGCCAGCAGTCCCGACAGGTCGGATACGCAGTATTTT
>TRBJ1-2|TRBV7-2|NA|NA
CASSTQGGNMRGYTF
TGTGCCAGCAGCACGCAAGGAGGGAATATGCGTGGCTACACCTTC
>TRBJ2-7|TRBV14|NA|NA
CASSGFGSHSYEQYF
TGTGCCAGCAGTGGTTTTGGAAGTCACTCCTACGAGCAGTACTTC
>TRBJ2-7|TRBV10-3|NA|NA
CASGTASYEQYF
TGTGCCAGCGGGACCGCCTCCTACGAGCAGTACTTC